This T cell receptor beta chain emerged from a study of blood T cells in healthy people across ages. Worth noting for this clonotype: Its matching antigen is unknown.

The germline V and J ends were trimmed by 3 bases and 4 bases, with 9 bases remaining between them. The CDR3 length is 13 residues. Germline CDR1 reads LGHDT; CDR2 reads YNNKEL (reference sequence). The authors ran a second PCR of roughly 7 to 11 cycles using a sample-barcoded 5' primer and a J-beta primer mix. A 12-random-nucleotide template-switch adaptor tagged each cDNA molecule. One entry per CDR3 protein, called by TCRdb with MiXCR from the 5' RACE reads. The sample has approximately 900,000 distinct CDR3 sequences; about 48% are singletons. Points from the study as a whole: Diversity of TCR beta per million T cells declined in a roughly linear way with age. Versus aged donors, long-lived donors had higher diversity and more naive CD4+ cells.

The rearrangement links TRBV3-1 to TRBJ2-5; maybe TRBD2 (6 bases). Input material: blood. This receptor was taken from a man aged 25-45 years in good health. CDR3 loop: CASSHQGGETQYF. CDR3 DNA: TGTGCCAGCAGCCACCAGGGAGGAGAGACCCAGTACTTC.